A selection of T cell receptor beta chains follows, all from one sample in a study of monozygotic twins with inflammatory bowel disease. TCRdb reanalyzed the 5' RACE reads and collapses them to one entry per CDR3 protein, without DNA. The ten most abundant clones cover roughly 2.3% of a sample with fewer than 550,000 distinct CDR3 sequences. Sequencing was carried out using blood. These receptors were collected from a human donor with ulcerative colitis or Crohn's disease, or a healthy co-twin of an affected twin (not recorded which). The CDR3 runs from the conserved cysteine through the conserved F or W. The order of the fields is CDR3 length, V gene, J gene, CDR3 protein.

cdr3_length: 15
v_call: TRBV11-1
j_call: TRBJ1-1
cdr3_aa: CASSPLWGLNTEAFF

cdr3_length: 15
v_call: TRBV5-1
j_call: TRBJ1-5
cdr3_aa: CASSSDGQGNQPQHF

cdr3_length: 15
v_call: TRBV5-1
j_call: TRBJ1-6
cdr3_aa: CASSLDPGADSPLHF

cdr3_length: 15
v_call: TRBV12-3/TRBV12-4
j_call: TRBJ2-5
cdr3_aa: CASTLGSLYQETQYF

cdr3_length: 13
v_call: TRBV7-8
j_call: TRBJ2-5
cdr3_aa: CASGRRVQETQYF

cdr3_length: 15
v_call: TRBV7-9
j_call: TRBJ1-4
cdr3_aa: CASSLGNGESEKLFF

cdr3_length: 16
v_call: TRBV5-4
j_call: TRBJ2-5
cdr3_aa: CASTPRGNRDQETQYF

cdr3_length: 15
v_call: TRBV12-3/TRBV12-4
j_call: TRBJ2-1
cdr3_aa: CASSSSGGGYNEQIF

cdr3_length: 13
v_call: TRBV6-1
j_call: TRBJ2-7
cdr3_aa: CASNSGYSYEQYF

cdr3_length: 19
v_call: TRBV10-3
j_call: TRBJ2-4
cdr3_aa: CAISDLVGLAGLAKNIQYF

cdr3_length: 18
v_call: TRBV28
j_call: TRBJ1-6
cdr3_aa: CASSTPGQGVVSFSPLHF

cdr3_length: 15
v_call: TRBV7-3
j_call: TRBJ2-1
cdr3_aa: CASSLLAGTYNEQFF

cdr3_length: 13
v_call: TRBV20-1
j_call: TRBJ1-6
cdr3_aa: CSAAGQGSTPLHF

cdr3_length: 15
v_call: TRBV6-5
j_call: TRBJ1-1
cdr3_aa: CASSFPGQGISEAFF

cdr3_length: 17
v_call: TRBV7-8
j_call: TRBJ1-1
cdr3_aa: CASSLPGQGVRNTEAFF

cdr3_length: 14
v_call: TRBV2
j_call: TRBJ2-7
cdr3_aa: CASSAGQGAYEQYF

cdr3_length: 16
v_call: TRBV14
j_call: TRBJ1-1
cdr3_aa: CASSQVPGAENTEAFF

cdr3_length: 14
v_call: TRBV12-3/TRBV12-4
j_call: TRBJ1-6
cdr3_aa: CASSFATVNSPLHF

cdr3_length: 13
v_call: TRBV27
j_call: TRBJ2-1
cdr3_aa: CASSLYPDNEQFF

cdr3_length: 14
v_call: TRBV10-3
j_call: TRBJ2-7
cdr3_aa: CATGVAGGPYEQYF

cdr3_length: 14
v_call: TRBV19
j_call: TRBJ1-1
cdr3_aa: CASTDRERNTEAFF

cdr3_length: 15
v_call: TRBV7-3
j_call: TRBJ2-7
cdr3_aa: CASSFDSTGPYEQYF

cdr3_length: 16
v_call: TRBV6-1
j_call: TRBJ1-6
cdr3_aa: CASSRLTGGWGSPLHF

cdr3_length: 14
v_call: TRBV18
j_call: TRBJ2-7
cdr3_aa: CASSPGQHGYEQYF

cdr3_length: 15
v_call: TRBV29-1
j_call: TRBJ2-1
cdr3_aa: CSVGTGASSYNEQFF

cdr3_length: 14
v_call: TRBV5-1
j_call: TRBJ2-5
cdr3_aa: CASSFAGQQETQYF

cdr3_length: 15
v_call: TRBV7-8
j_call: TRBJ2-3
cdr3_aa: CASSYEGRSTDTQYF

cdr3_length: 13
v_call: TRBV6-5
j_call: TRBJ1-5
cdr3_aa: CASSFNDNQPQHF

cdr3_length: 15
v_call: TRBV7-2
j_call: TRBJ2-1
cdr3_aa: CASSRGGQGLTEQFF

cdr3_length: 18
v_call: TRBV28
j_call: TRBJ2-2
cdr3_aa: CASSSRGGAGAGREELFF

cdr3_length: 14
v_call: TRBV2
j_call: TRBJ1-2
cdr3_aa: CASSVLRDSPGYTF

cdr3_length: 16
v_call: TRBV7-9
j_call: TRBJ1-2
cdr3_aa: CASSSRGQGSGYGYTF

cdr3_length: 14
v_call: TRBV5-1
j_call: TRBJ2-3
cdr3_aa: CASRRDTSTDTQYF

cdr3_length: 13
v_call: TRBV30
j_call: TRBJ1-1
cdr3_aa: CAWRVGLNTEAFF

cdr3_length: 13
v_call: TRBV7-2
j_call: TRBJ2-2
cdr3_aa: CASSSRGNGELFF

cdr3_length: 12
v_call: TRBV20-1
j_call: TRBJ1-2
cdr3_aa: CSARVGADGYTF